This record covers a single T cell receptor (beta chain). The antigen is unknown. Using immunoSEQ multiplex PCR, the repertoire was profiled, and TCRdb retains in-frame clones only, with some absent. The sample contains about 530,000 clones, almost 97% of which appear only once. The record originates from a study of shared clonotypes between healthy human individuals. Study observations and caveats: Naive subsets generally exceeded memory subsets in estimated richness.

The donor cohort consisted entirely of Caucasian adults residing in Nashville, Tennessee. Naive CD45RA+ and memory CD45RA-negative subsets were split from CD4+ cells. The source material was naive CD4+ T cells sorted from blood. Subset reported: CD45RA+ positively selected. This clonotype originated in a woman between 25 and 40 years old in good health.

The DNA of the CDR3 is TGCGCCAGCACGGACAGCTTGAACACTGAAGCTTTCTTT. It encodes CASTDSLNTEAFF. This rearrangement joins TRBV5-1 to TRBJ1-1, with D possibly TRBD1 on 6 matching bases. Germline-derived CDR1 and CDR2 are SGHRS and YFSETQ. V was clipped by 6 bases and J by 0 bases, with 9 bases between them. This CDR3 spans 13 amino acids.